This record looks at one T cell receptor beta chain sequence and its context. Its antigen is currently unknown. The ends were cut back, 7 bases at V and 5 bases at J, with 11 bases in the middle. The germline V gene encodes CDR1 SNHLY and CDR2 FYNNEI. This CDR3 contains 13 residues. The data belong to a study of a mutant IDH1 vaccine in newly diagnosed glioma. Study information: There were eight vaccinations for patients, given in weeks 1, 3, 5, 7, 11, 15, 19 and 23. With temozolomide cycles, or 4-6 weeks after radiotherapy alone, vaccination was started.

Stated time point: week 11, during vaccination. The investigators gave 300 ug of mutant IDH1 20-mer peptide in each vaccine dose, together with topical imiquimod. The data were produced by immunoSEQ multiplex PCR, yet TCRdb's version contains in-frame clones alone and is incomplete. The profile shows tens of thousands of clones, about 77% of them singletons. The source was PBMCs, collected from a glioma patient whose treatment included an IDH1 peptide vaccine. V is TRBV2 and J is TRBJ2-2; the D gene is possibly TRBD1 (6 bases). The source of this sequence is a woman younger than 30 with glioma. CDR3 nucleotide sequence: TGTGCCAGCAATCTAGGACAGACCGGGGAGCTGTTTTTT. Amino acids: CASNLGQTGELFF.